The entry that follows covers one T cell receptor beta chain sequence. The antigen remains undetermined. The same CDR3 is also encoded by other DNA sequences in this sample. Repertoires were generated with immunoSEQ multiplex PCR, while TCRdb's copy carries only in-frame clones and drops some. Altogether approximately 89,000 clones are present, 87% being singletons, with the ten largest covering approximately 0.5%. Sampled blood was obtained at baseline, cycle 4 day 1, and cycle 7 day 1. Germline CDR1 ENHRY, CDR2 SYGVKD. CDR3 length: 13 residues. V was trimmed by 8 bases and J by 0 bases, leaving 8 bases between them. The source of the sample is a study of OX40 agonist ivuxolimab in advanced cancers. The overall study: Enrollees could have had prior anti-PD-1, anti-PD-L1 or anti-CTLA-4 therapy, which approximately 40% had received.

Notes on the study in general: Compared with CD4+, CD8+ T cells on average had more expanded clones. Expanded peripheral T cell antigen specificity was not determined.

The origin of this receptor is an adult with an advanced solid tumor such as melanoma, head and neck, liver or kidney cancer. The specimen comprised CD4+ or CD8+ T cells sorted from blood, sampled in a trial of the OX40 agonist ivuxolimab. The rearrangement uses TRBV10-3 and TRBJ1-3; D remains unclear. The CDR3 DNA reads TGTGCCATCCGGGCAGTCTCTGGAAACACCATATATTTT. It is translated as CAIRAVSGNTIYF.